These T cell receptor beta chains were read from a single sample in a study of blood T cell repertoires in COVID-19. The assay was immunoSEQ multiplex PCR, and TCRdb's table has in-frame clones only and misses some. The sample yields 95,000 or so clones, roughly four fifths seen once. The sequencing input was peripheral blood. Receptors were obtained from an elderly man with COVID-19, enrolled during active disease. The CDR3 runs from the conserved cysteine through the conserved F or W. Each record gives: V gene, D gene, clone size, J gene, CDR3 DNA, CDR3 protein. A D gene is named only where the DNA matches it firmly. Clone size, where shown, is once, few, many, or a class for clones that have expanded.

v_gene: TRBV6-5
d_gene: -
abundance: -
j_gene: TRBJ2-6
CDR3nt: TGTGCCACCCTAACAGGCTCTGGGGCCAACGTCCTGACTTTC
CDR3aa: CATLTGSGANVLTF

v_gene: TRBV7-2
d_gene: TRBD2
abundance: -
j_gene: TRBJ2-7
CDR3nt: TGTGCCAGCAGCACGGGACTAGCGCCCCACGAGCAGTACTTC
CDR3aa: CASSTGLAPHEQYF

v_gene: TRBV5-1
d_gene: TRBD1
abundance: -
j_gene: TRBJ2-6
CDR3nt: TGCGCCAGCAGCCGGGACAGCTCTGGGGCCAACGTCCTGACTTTC
CDR3aa: CASSRDSSGANVLTF

v_gene: TRBV30
d_gene: -
abundance: -
j_gene: TRBJ1-4
CDR3nt: TGTGCCTGGAGTGAAGGGGGAACCCCTGAAAAACTGTTTTTT
CDR3aa: CAWSEGGTPEKLFF

v_gene: TRBV12-5
d_gene: TRBD1
abundance: -
j_gene: TRBJ1-2
CDR3nt: TGTGCTAGTGGTTTGGACCGATATAGGGACAGGGGCCCTTCTAACTATGGCTACACCTTC
CDR3aa: CASGLDRYRDRGPSNYGYTF

v_gene: TRBV12-5
d_gene: TRBD1
abundance: -
j_gene: TRBJ1-5
CDR3nt: TGTGCTAGTGATAGTGGGCAGGGGGTTAATCAGCCCCAGCATTTT
CDR3aa: CASDSGQGVNQPQHF

v_gene: TRBV14
d_gene: TRBD1
abundance: -
j_gene: TRBJ1-4
CDR3nt: TGTGCCAGCAGCCGGGGACAGAGTGAAAAACTGTTTTTT
CDR3aa: CASSRGQSEKLFF

v_gene: TRBV24-1
d_gene: TRBD1
abundance: few
j_gene: TRBJ1-5
CDR3nt: TGTGCCACCAGTGCCGCTTCAGGACAGGCATTTTATAGCAATCAGCCCCAGCATTTT
CDR3aa: CATSAASGQAFYSNQPQHF

v_gene: TRBV29-1
d_gene: TRBD2
abundance: -
j_gene: TRBJ2-7
CDR3nt: TGCAGCGTTGAAGAAAACCTTGGTAGCGGGAGGCTGTACTTC
CDR3aa: CSVEENLGSGRLYF

v_gene: TRBV28
d_gene: -
abundance: -
j_gene: TRBJ1-5
CDR3nt: TGTGCCAGCAGCAACCTCACTCCTAGGTATCAGCCCCAGCATTTT
CDR3aa: CASSNLTPRYQPQHF

v_gene: TRBV7-2
d_gene: TRBD1
abundance: -
j_gene: TRBJ2-3
CDR3nt: TGTGCCAGCAGTCTAACCCCGGACAGGGAGACAGATACGCAGTATTTT
CDR3aa: CASSLTPDRETDTQYF

v_gene: TRBV23-1
d_gene: TRBD1
abundance: -
j_gene: TRBJ2-1
CDR3nt: TGCGCCAGCAGTCATCCCCGGCGGGACAGGGGACCCGATAGAGACTACAATGAGCAGTTCTTC
CDR3aa: CASSHPRRDRGPDRDYNEQFF

v_gene: TRBV7-2
d_gene: TRBD2
abundance: few
j_gene: TRBJ2-2
CDR3nt: TGTGCCAGCAGCCGGCCAGCGAGCGGGGGGGATGGCGGGGAGCTGTTTTTT
CDR3aa: CASSRPASGGDGGELFF

v_gene: TRBV5-1
d_gene: TRBD1
abundance: -
j_gene: TRBJ1-5
CDR3nt: TGCGCCAGCAGCCCTGGGGACAGGGTCGCAAATCAGCCCCAGCATTTT
CDR3aa: CASSPGDRVANQPQHF

v_gene: TRBV29-1
d_gene: -
abundance: -
j_gene: TRBJ1-2
CDR3nt: TGCAGCGTTGGGGCCTCCAACTATGGCTACACCTTC
CDR3aa: CSVGASNYGYTF

v_gene: TRBV3-1/TRBV3-2
d_gene: TRBD1
abundance: -
j_gene: TRBJ1-1
CDR3nt: TGTGCCAGCAGCCAAGACTTTGGGACAGCGAACACTGAAGCTTTCTTT
CDR3aa: CASSQDFGTANTEAFF

v_gene: TRBV5-1
d_gene: TRBD2
abundance: -
j_gene: TRBJ2-3
CDR3nt: TGCGCCAGCAGCAGCCGGACTAGCGGGGGGGCAGATACGCAGTATTTT
CDR3aa: CASSSRTSGGADTQYF

v_gene: TRBV14
d_gene: -
abundance: -
j_gene: TRBJ1-1
CDR3nt: TGTGCCAGCTCGTGGACAGAGAACACTGAAGCTTTCTTT
CDR3aa: CASSWTENTEAFF

v_gene: TRBV6-1
d_gene: -
abundance: -
j_gene: TRBJ1-1
CDR3nt: TGTGCCAGCAGTGAACCTTTGTGGGCGGCTTTCTTT
CDR3aa: CASSEPLWAAFF

v_gene: TRBV5-6
d_gene: TRBD2
abundance: -
j_gene: TRBJ2-3
CDR3nt: TGTGCCAGCAGCTCACTAGCGATACTCACAGATACGCAGTATTTT
CDR3aa: CASSSLAILTDTQYF

v_gene: TRBV18
d_gene: TRBD1
abundance: -
j_gene: TRBJ1-5
CDR3nt: TGTGCCAGCTCACCTGACGACAGGGACCGCAATCAGCCCCAGCATTTT
CDR3aa: CASSPDDRDRNQPQHF

v_gene: TRBV7-2
d_gene: TRBD1
abundance: -
j_gene: TRBJ2-7
CDR3nt: TGTGCCAGCAGCTTCGACAGGGTTAACGAGCAGTACTTC
CDR3aa: CASSFDRVNEQYF

v_gene: TRBV10-3
d_gene: -
abundance: -
j_gene: TRBJ1-1
CDR3nt: TGTGCCATCAGCCAAATAAGACAGGCGACGAGCACTGAAGCTTTCTTT
CDR3aa: CAISQIRQATSTEAFF

v_gene: TRBV3-1/TRBV3-2
d_gene: -
abundance: -
j_gene: TRBJ1-1
CDR3nt: TGTGCCAGCAGCCAAGATATTCGGGTACTGGGTAGTAGCACTGAAGCTTTCTTT
CDR3aa: CASSQDIRVLGSSTEAFF

v_gene: TRBV27
d_gene: -
abundance: -
j_gene: TRBJ1-5
CDR3nt: TGTGCCAGCAGCACACGTCCGGGCGGGGATCAGCCCCAGCATTTT
CDR3aa: CASSTRPGGDQPQHF

v_gene: TRBV14
d_gene: TRBD1
abundance: once
j_gene: TRBJ2-1
CDR3nt: TGTGCCAGCAGCCAAGGGACAGGGTACAATGAGCAGTTCTTC
CDR3aa: CASSQGTGYNEQFF

v_gene: TRBV7-2
d_gene: TRBD2
abundance: -
j_gene: TRBJ2-2
CDR3nt: TGTGCCAGCAGTTCTTCCGGGACTAGCGGGGGGGCCACCGGGGAGCTGTTTTTT
CDR3aa: CASSSSGTSGGATGELFF

v_gene: TRBV7-9
d_gene: TRBD2
abundance: -
j_gene: TRBJ2-2
CDR3nt: TGTGCCAGCAGCCCCCGGGGGGGGCCAAGGGCCGGGGAGCTGTTTTTT
CDR3aa: CASSPRGGPRAGELFF

v_gene: TRBV19
d_gene: TRBD1
abundance: -
j_gene: TRBJ1-2
CDR3nt: TGTGCCAGTAGTACGCCAGGGGGGACCTATGGCTACACCTTC
CDR3aa: CASSTPGGTYGYTF

v_gene: TRBV18
d_gene: TRBD1
abundance: -
j_gene: TRBJ2-7
CDR3nt: TGTGCCAGCTCACGGGACAGGACGACCTACGAGCAGTACTTC
CDR3aa: CASSRDRTTYEQYF

v_gene: TRBV12-5
d_gene: TRBD1
abundance: -
j_gene: TRBJ2-7
CDR3nt: TGTGCTAGTGGTTTCCGGGACAGGGACGAGCAGTACTTC
CDR3aa: CASGFRDRDEQYF

v_gene: TRBV27
d_gene: -
abundance: once
j_gene: TRBJ1-5
CDR3nt: TGTGCCAGCAGTCCAGCAGGGGCAATCATGTCCCAGCATTTT
CDR3aa: CASSPAGAIMSQHF

v_gene: TRBV2
d_gene: -
abundance: -
j_gene: TRBJ1-1
CDR3nt: TGTGCCAGCAGTGCGAGGCAGGGGAACACTGAAGCTTTCTTT
CDR3aa: CASSARQGNTEAFF

v_gene: TRBV3-1/TRBV3-2
d_gene: TRBD2
abundance: -
j_gene: TRBJ2-5
CDR3nt: TGTGCCAGCAGCCAACCGAGCGGGGGGCCCCGCGGGGGTAGGGAGACCCAGTACTTC
CDR3aa: CASSQPSGGPRGGRETQYF

v_gene: TRBV29-1
d_gene: TRBD1
abundance: -
j_gene: TRBJ2-1
CDR3nt: TGCAGCGCAAAGCGTGGGACAGGTAGCAATGAGCAGTTCTTC
CDR3aa: CSAKRGTGSNEQFF

v_gene: TRBV19
d_gene: -
abundance: -
j_gene: TRBJ1-5
CDR3nt: TGTGCCAGTAGTATGCCTTCGGGAAATCAGCCCCAGCATTTT
CDR3aa: CASSMPSGNQPQHF

v_gene: TRBV28
d_gene: -
abundance: few
j_gene: TRBJ1-1
CDR3nt: TGTGCCAGCAGTTTAAGGGTAGGGGACACGGCTAAAGCTTTCTTT
CDR3aa: CASSLRVGDTAKAFF

v_gene: TRBV27
d_gene: TRBD1
abundance: -
j_gene: TRBJ1-2
CDR3nt: TGTGCCAGCCGTCGAGACAGGGTGGATGGCTACACCTTC
CDR3aa: CASRRDRVDGYTF

v_gene: TRBV30
d_gene: TRBD1
abundance: -
j_gene: TRBJ1-2
CDR3nt: TGTGCCTGGAGTTGGGCGGGGACAGGGAACTATGGCTACACCTTC
CDR3aa: CAWSWAGTGNYGYTF

v_gene: TRBV6-5
d_gene: -
abundance: -
j_gene: TRBJ2-3
CDR3nt: TGTGCCAGCAGTTATCGGGGGGCTAGCACAGATACGCAGTATTTT
CDR3aa: CASSYRGASTDTQYF

v_gene: TRBV19
d_gene: -
abundance: -
j_gene: TRBJ1-3
CDR3nt: TGTGCCAGTAGTAGACGACTCTCTGGAAACACCATATATTTT
CDR3aa: CASSRRLSGNTIYF

v_gene: TRBV7-2
d_gene: -
abundance: few
j_gene: TRBJ2-1
CDR3nt: TGTGCCAGCAGCTGGAGCGGGGAGCAGTTCTTC
CDR3aa: CASSWSGEQFF

v_gene: TRBV20-1
d_gene: -
abundance: -
j_gene: TRBJ1-3
CDR3nt: TGCAGTGCTAGTGCAAACTCTGGAAACACCATATATTTT
CDR3aa: CSASANSGNTIYF

v_gene: TRBV28
d_gene: TRBD2
abundance: -
j_gene: TRBJ2-7
CDR3nt: TGTGCCAGCAGAGTAGCTAGCGGGAGAAGATATGACGAGCAGTACTTC
CDR3aa: CASRVASGRRYDEQYF

v_gene: TRBV10-3
d_gene: TRBD2
abundance: -
j_gene: TRBJ2-3
CDR3nt: TGTGCCATCAGTGGGGGACTAGCGGGAGGGCCGGGTGTATTCACAGATACGCAGTATTTT
CDR3aa: CAISGGLAGGPGVFTDTQYF

v_gene: TRBV4-1
d_gene: TRBD2
abundance: few
j_gene: TRBJ2-1
CDR3nt: TGCGCCAGCAGCCAAGCCACAAGCGGGGGATCATACAATGAGCAGTTCTTC
CDR3aa: CASSQATSGGSYNEQFF

v_gene: TRBV2
d_gene: TRBD1
abundance: -
j_gene: TRBJ2-1
CDR3nt: TGTGCCAGCAGATCCGACAGGGGGGTTTACAATGAGCAGTTCTTC
CDR3aa: CASRSDRGVYNEQFF

v_gene: TRBV9
d_gene: -
abundance: -
j_gene: TRBJ2-7
CDR3nt: TGTGCCAGCAGCGTAGATAGCGGCCGGTGGGACGAGCAGTACTTC
CDR3aa: CASSVDSGRWDEQYF

v_gene: TRBV5-5
d_gene: -
abundance: -
j_gene: TRBJ1-6
CDR3nt: TGTGCCAGCAGCTTGTTGAGCTCCTATAATTCACCCCTCCACTTT
CDR3aa: CASSLLSSYNSPLHF

v_gene: TRBV6-5
d_gene: TRBD2
abundance: -
j_gene: TRBJ2-1
CDR3nt: TGTGCCAGCAGTAGCCGGGGGGGTTACAATGAGCAGTTCTTC
CDR3aa: CASSSRGGYNEQFF

v_gene: TRBV30
d_gene: -
abundance: -
j_gene: TRBJ2-1
CDR3nt: TGTGCTTGGGGAAAGACTCGGCACGATGAGCAGTTCTTC
CDR3aa: CAWGKTRHDEQFF

v_gene: TRBV12-3/TRBV12-4
d_gene: -
abundance: -
j_gene: TRBJ2-7
CDR3nt: TGTGCCAGCAGGTCAAGCGGAGTCTACGAGCAGTACTTC
CDR3aa: CASRSSGVYEQYF

v_gene: TRBV5-1
d_gene: -
abundance: -
j_gene: TRBJ1-4
CDR3nt: TGCGCCAGCAGCTCTGGAGGGAGTACTAATGAAAAACTGTTTTTT
CDR3aa: CASSSGGSTNEKLFF